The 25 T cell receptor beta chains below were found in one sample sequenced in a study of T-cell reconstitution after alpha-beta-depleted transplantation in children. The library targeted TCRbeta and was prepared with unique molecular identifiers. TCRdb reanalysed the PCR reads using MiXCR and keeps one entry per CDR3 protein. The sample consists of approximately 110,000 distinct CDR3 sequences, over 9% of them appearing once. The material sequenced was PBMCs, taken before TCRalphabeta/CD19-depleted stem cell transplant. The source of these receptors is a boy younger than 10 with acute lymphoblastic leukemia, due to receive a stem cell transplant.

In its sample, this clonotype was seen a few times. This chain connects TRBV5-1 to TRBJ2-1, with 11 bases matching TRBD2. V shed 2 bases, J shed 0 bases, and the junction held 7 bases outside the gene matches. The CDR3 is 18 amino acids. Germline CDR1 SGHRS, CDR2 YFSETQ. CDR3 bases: TGCGCCAGCAGCTTTAAGGGCGGGACTAGCGGCTCCTACAATGAGCAGTTCTTC. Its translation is CASSFKGGTSGSYNEQFF.

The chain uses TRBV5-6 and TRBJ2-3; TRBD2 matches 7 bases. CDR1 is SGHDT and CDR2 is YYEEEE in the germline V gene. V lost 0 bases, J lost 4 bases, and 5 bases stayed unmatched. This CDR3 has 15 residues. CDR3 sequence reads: CASSLEASGPDTQYF. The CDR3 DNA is TGTGCCAGCAGCTTGGAGGCTAGCGGTCCAGATACGCAGTATTTT.

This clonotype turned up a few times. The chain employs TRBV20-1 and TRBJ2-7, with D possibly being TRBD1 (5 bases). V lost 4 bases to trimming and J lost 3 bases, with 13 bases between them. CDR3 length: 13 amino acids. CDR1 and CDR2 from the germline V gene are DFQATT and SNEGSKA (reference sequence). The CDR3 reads CSAIPSGFYEQYF. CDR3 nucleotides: TGCAGTGCTATCCCCTCAGGGTTCTACGAGCAGTACTTC.

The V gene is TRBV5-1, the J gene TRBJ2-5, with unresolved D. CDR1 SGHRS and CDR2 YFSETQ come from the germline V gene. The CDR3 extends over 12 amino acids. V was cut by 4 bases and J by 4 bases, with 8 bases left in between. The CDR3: CASSHSSETQYF. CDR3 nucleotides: TGCGCCAGCAGCCACTCGTCAGAGACCCAGTACTTC.

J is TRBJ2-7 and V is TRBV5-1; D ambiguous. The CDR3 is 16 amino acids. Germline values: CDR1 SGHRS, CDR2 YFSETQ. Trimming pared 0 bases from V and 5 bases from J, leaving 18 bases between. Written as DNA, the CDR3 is TGCGCCAGCAGCTTGGGGGTTGGGATTTTGGGTGACGAGCAGTACTTC. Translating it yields CASSLGVGILGDEQYF. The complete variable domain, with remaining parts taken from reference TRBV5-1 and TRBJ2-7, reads KAGVTQTPRYLIKTRGQQVTLSCSPISGHRSVSWYQQTPGQGLQFLFEYFSETQRNKGNFPGRFSGRQFSNSRSEMNVSTLELGDSALYLCASSLGVGILGDEQYFGPGTRLTVT.

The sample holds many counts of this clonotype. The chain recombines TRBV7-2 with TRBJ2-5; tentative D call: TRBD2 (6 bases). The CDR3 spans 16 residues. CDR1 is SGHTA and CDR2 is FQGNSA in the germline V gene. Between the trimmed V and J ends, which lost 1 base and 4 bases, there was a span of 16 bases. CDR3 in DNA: TGTGCCAGCAGCTTAGTGGGGTTGGGGGGAGGAGAGACCCAGTACTTC. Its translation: CASSLVGLGGGETQYF.

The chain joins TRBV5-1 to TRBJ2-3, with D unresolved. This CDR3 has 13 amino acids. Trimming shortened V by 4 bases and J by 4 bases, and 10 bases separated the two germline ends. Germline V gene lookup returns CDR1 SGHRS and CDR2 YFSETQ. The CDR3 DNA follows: TGCGCCAGCAGCCTCGTCGCGTCAGATACGCAGTATTTT. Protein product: CASSLVASDTQYF. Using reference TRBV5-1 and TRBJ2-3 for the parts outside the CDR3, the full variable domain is KAGVTQTPRYLIKTRGQQVTLSCSPISGHRSVSWYQQTPGQGLQFLFEYFSETQRNKGNFPGRFSGRQFSNSRSEMNVSTLELGDSALYLCASSLVASDTQYFGPGTRLTVL.

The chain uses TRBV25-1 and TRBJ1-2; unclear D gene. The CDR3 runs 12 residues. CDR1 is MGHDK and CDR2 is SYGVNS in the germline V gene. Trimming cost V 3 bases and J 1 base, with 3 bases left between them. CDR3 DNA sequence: TGTGCCAGCAGTGACAATAACTATGGCTACACCTTC. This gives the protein CASSDNNYGYTF.

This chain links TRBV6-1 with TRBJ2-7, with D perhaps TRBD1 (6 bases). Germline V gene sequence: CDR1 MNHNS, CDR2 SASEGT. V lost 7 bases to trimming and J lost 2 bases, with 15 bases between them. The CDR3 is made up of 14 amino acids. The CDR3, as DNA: TGTGCCAGCACACGTACAGGGTGGACCTACGAGCAGTACTTC. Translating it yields CASTRTGWTYEQYF.

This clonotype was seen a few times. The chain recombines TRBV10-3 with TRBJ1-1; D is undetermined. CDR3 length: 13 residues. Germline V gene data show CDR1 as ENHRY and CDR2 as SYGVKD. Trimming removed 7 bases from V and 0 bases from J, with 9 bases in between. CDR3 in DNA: TGTGCCATCACCAACGCCATGAACACTGAAGCTTTCTTT. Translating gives CAITNAMNTEAFF.

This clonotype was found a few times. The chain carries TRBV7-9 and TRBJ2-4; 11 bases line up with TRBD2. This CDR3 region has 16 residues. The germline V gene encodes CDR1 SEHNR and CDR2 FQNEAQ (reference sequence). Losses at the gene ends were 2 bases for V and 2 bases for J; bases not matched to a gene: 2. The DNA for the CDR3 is TGTGCCAGCAGCTTATTAGCGGGAGGGACCAAAAACATTCAGTACTTC. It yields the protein CASSLLAGGTKNIQYF.

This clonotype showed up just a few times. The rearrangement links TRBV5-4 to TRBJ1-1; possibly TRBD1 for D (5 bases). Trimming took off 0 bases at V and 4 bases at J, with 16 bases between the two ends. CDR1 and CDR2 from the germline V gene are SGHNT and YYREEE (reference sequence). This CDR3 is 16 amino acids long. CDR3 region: CASSLGKQVYRTEAFF. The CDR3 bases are TGTGCCAGCAGCTTGGGGAAACAGGTCTATCGCACTGAAGCTTTCTTT.

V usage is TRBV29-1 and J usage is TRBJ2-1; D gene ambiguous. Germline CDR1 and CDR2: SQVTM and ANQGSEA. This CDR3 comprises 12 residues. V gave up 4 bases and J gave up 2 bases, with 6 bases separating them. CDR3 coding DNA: TGCAGCGTTGCGGGCCCCTACAATGAGCAGTTCTTC. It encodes CSVAGPYNEQFF.

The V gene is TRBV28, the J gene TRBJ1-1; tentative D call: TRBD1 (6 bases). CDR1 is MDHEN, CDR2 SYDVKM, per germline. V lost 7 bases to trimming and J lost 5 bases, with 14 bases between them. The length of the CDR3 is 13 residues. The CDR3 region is CASKTGGWTEAFF. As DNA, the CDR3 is TGTGCCAGCAAGACGGGGGGCTGGACTGAAGCTTTCTTT.

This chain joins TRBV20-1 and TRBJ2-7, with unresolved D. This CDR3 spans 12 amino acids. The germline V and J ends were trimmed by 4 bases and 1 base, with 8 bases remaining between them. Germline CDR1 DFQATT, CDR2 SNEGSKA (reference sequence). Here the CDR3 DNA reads TGCAGTGCTAATTTAGGATCCTACGAGCAGTACTTC. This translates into CSANLGSYEQYF.

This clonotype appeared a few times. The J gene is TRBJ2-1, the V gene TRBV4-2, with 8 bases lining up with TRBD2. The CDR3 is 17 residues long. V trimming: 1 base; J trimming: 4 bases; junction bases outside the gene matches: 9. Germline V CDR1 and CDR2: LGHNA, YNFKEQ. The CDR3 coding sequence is TGTGCCAGCAGCCAAGTGGCCCGAGCGGGAGTTTACAATGAGCAGTTCTTC. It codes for CASSQVARAGVYNEQFF.

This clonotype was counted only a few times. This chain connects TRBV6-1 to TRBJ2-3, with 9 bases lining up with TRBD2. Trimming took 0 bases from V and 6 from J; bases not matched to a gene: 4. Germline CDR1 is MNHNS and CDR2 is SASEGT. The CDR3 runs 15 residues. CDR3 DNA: TGTGCCAGCAGTGAAGCGGCGGGAGGGGGGGATACGCAGTATTTT. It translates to CASSEAAGGGDTQYF.

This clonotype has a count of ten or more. The CDR3 nucleotides are TGTGCCAGCAGCCCTAAAGCAGGGGTCGGAAACACCATATATTTT. Translating gives CASSPKAGVGNTIYF. The chain has TRBV7-9 and TRBJ1-3, with a tentative D call TRBD1 (6 bases). The germline V gene has CDR1 SEHNR and CDR2 FQNEAQ (reference sequence). The CDR3 is 15 amino acids. Trimming cost V 5 bases and J 4 bases, with 15 bases left between them.

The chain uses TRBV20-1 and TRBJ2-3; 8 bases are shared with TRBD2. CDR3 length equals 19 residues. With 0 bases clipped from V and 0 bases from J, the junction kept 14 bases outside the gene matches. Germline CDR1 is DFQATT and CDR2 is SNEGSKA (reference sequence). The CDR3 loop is CSARDRPPGVAGSTDTQYF. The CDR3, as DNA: TGCAGTGCTAGAGATAGGCCCCCCGGCGTAGCGGGAAGCACAGATACGCAGTATTTT.

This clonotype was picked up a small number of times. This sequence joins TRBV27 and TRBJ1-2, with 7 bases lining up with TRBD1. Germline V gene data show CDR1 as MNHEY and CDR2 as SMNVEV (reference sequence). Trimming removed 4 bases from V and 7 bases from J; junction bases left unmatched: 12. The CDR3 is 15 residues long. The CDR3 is CASSSSPTGKFGYTF. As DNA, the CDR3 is TGTGCCAGCAGTTCGTCGCCGACAGGGAAGTTTGGCTACACCTTC.

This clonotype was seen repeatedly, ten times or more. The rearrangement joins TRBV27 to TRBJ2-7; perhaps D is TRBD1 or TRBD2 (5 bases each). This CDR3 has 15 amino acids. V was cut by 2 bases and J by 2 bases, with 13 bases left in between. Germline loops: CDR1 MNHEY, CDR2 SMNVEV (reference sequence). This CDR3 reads CASSLVGDGTYEQYF. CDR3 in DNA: TGTGCCAGCAGTTTAGTGGGGGATGGGACCTACGAGCAGTACTTC.

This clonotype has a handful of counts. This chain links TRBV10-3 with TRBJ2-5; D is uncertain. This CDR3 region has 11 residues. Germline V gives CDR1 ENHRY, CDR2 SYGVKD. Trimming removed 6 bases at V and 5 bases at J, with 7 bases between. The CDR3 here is CAISVGETQYF. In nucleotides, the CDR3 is TGTGCCATCAGCGTCGGGGAGACCCAGTACTTC.

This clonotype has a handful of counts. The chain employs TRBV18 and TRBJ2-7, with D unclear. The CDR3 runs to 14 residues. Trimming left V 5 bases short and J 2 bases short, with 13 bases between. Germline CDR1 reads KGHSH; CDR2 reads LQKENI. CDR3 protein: CASSTTHLAYEQYF. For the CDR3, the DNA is TGTGCCAGCTCAACGACTCATCTCGCCTACGAGCAGTACTTC.

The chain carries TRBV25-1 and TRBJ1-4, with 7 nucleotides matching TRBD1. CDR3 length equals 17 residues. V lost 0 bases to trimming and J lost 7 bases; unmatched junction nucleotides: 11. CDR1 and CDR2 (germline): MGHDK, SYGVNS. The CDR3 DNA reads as TGTGCCAGCAGTGAATATCAGGGGGGGGCCCCGCGTGAAAAACTGTTTTTT. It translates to CASSEYQGGAPREKLFF.

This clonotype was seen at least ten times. The CDR3 loop is CASSQNGNSGEQYF. For the CDR3, the DNA is TGTGCCAGCAGCCAAAACGGGAATTCGGGCGAGCAGTACTTC. The chain uses TRBV3-1 and TRBJ2-7, with a tentative D call TRBD2 (5 bases). The germline CDR1 and CDR2 sequences are LGHDT and YNNKEL (reference sequence). This CDR3 region has 14 residues. Trimming took 2 bases from V and 6 from J, leaving 14 bases between them.